These T cell receptor beta chains were read from a single sample in a study of blood T cell repertoires in COVID-19. The assay was immunoSEQ multiplex PCR, and TCRdb's table has in-frame clones only and misses some. The top ten hold 3% to 3.5% of the sample, which has a few hundred thousand clones, around 87% seen once. The sequenced sample was peripheral blood. Receptors originate from a man aged 60 to 75 with acute or convalescent COVID-19. The CDR3 runs from the conserved cysteine through the conserved F or W. The order of the fields is D gene, V gene, J gene, clone size, CDR3 DNA, CDR3 protein. A D gene is named only where the DNA matches it firmly. Expanded clones are given a class, and other clones once, few, many or no size at all.

d_gene: .; v_gene: TRBV6-1; j_gene: TRBJ2-3; abundance: .; CDR3nt: TGTGCCAGCAGTGAAGGTTACTTCACAGATACGCAGTATTTT; CDR3aa: CASSEGYFTDTQYF
d_gene: .; v_gene: TRBV6-4; j_gene: TRBJ2-3; abundance: .; CDR3nt: TGTGCCAGCAGTGAAGGAACTAGTACCAGTACGCAGTATTTT; CDR3aa: CASSEGTSTSTQYF
d_gene: .; v_gene: TRBV28; j_gene: TRBJ2-1; abundance: .; CDR3nt: TGTGCCAGCAGTTTAGGAACGGGAAATGAGCAGTTCTTC; CDR3aa: CASSLGTGNEQFF
d_gene: TRBD1; v_gene: TRBV7-7; j_gene: TRBJ1-1; abundance: .; CDR3nt: TGTGCCAGCAGCTTAGGGCTCCGGGACAGGAACACTGAAGCTTTCTTT; CDR3aa: CASSLGLRDRNTEAFF
d_gene: .; v_gene: TRBV12-3/TRBV12-4; j_gene: TRBJ2-7; abundance: once; CDR3nt: TGTGCCAGCAGTTTACACAGGGACGAGCAGTACTTC; CDR3aa: CASSLHRDEQYF
d_gene: .; v_gene: TRBV5-1; j_gene: TRBJ2-7; abundance: .; CDR3nt: TGCGCCAGCAGTACCGGTGGTCCCTACGAGCAGTACTTC; CDR3aa: CASSTGGPYEQYF
d_gene: TRBD1; v_gene: TRBV5-1; j_gene: TRBJ2-6; abundance: .; CDR3nt: TGCGCCAGCAGCTTAACAGGGGGCTCTGGGGCCAACGTCCTGACTTTC; CDR3aa: CASSLTGGSGANVLTF
d_gene: .; v_gene: TRBV6-6; j_gene: TRBJ2-7; abundance: .; CDR3nt: TGTGCCAGCAGTTACTCTAGAAGTTACGAGCAGTACTTC; CDR3aa: CASSYSRSYEQYF
d_gene: .; v_gene: TRBV19; j_gene: TRBJ1-5; abundance: .; CDR3nt: TGTGCCAGTAGTATAGGATGGGGCCCAAATCAGCCCCAGCATTTT; CDR3aa: CASSIGWGPNQPQHF
d_gene: .; v_gene: TRBV2; j_gene: TRBJ2-3; abundance: .; CDR3nt: TGTGCCAGCAGTGATACTCGGGGAGGTGGAGGCACAGATACGCAGTATTTT; CDR3aa: CASSDTRGGGGTDTQYF
d_gene: .; v_gene: TRBV5-1; j_gene: TRBJ2-2; abundance: .; CDR3nt: TGCGCCAGCAGCTCCCTCCTCTCGTGGAGTGGCACCGGGGAGCTGTTTTTT; CDR3aa: CASSSLLSWSGTGELFF
d_gene: .; v_gene: TRBV27; j_gene: TRBJ2-5; abundance: .; CDR3nt: TGTGCCAGCAGTTTATCGCGGAGGGGAAGGACCCAGTACTTC; CDR3aa: CASSLSRRGRTQYF
d_gene: TRBD1; v_gene: TRBV5-4; j_gene: TRBJ2-3; abundance: .; CDR3nt: TGTGCCAGCAGCTTGCCAGGGGGTATCGCAGATACGCAGTATTTT; CDR3aa: CASSLPGGIADTQYF
d_gene: TRBD2; v_gene: TRBV27; j_gene: TRBJ2-2; abundance: .; CDR3nt: TGTGCCAGCAGGCCCTGGACTAGCGGGGCCGGGGAGCTGTTTTTT; CDR3aa: CASRPWTSGAGELFF
d_gene: TRBD1; v_gene: TRBV7-3; j_gene: TRBJ1-2; abundance: .; CDR3nt: TGTGCCAGCAGCTTTTTTTCCTCGGGGACAGGGGGCTCTTATGGCTACACCTTC; CDR3aa: CASSFFSSGTGGSYGYTF
d_gene: TRBD1; v_gene: TRBV6-5; j_gene: TRBJ1-2; abundance: few; CDR3nt: TGTGCCAGCAGTAGGGACAGGGAGATCTACGGCTACACCTTC; CDR3aa: CASSRDREIYGYTF
d_gene: .; v_gene: TRBV7-8; j_gene: TRBJ1-3; abundance: .; CDR3nt: TGTGCCAGCAGCTATAGCCCGACAGTCTCTGGAAACACCATATATTTT; CDR3aa: CASSYSPTVSGNTIYF
d_gene: .; v_gene: TRBV27; j_gene: TRBJ1-2; abundance: .; CDR3nt: TGTGCCAGCAGTTTCCCAGGGAATTATGGCTACACCTTC; CDR3aa: CASSFPGNYGYTF
d_gene: .; v_gene: TRBV11-3; j_gene: TRBJ2-2; abundance: .; CDR3nt: TGTGCCAGCAGCTTAACCCTTGGGGCGGCCGGGGAGCTGTTTTTT; CDR3aa: CASSLTLGAAGELFF
d_gene: TRBD1; v_gene: TRBV6-5; j_gene: TRBJ1-3; abundance: once; CDR3nt: TGTGCCAGCAGTAGGGACAGTTCAAACACCATATATTTT; CDR3aa: CASSRDSSNTIYF
d_gene: .; v_gene: TRBV28; j_gene: TRBJ1-2; abundance: .; CDR3nt: TGTGCCAGCAGTTTTTTTCCAGGGCCGAACTCTAACTATGGCTACACCTTC; CDR3aa: CASSFFPGPNSNYGYTF
d_gene: TRBD1; v_gene: TRBV19; j_gene: TRBJ2-1; abundance: .; CDR3nt: TGTGCCAGTAGTACCCTGACAGGGTTCTACAATGAGCAGTTCTTC; CDR3aa: CASSTLTGFYNEQFF
d_gene: .; v_gene: TRBV19; j_gene: TRBJ1-3; abundance: .; CDR3nt: TGTGCCAGCAAAAACGGAGAAAACAGGGAAGCTTTT; CDR3aa: CASKNGENREAF
d_gene: .; v_gene: TRBV28; j_gene: TRBJ1-5; abundance: .; CDR3nt: TGTGCCAGCAGTACATGGACACTTACTAGCAATCAGCCCCAGCATTTT; CDR3aa: CASSTWTLTSNQPQHF
d_gene: TRBD2; v_gene: TRBV9; j_gene: TRBJ2-1; abundance: .; CDR3nt: TGTGCCAGCAGCGTAGATCACGGGGGGGCGGATGAGCAGTTCTTC; CDR3aa: CASSVDHGGADEQFF
d_gene: .; v_gene: TRBV11-2; j_gene: TRBJ2-3; abundance: .; CDR3nt: TGTGCCAGCAGCTTAGGGGGGGACCCCTCAGATACGCAGTATTTT; CDR3aa: CASSLGGDPSDTQYF
d_gene: .; v_gene: TRBV5-1; j_gene: TRBJ1-1; abundance: .; CDR3nt: TGCGCCAGCAGCTTGGGGAGGGGCGCGATGAACACTGAAGCTTTCTTT; CDR3aa: CASSLGRGAMNTEAFF
d_gene: .; v_gene: TRBV2; j_gene: TRBJ2-1; abundance: .; CDR3nt: TGTGCCAGCAGTATCCAGGCTCTTTCCTACAATGAGCAGTTCTTC; CDR3aa: CASSIQALSYNEQFF
d_gene: TRBD1; v_gene: TRBV18; j_gene: TRBJ2-7; abundance: .; CDR3nt: TGTGCCAGCTCACCACCGGGACAGGGTCGGAACGAGCAGTACTTC; CDR3aa: CASSPPGQGRNEQYF
d_gene: .; v_gene: TRBV6-5; j_gene: TRBJ2-2; abundance: .; CDR3nt: TGTGCCAGCAGTTACGGGGCGGGGATCGGCGGCGGGGAGCTGTTTTTT; CDR3aa: CASSYGAGIGGGELFF
d_gene: TRBD1; v_gene: TRBV5-1; j_gene: TRBJ1-6; abundance: .; CDR3nt: TGCGCCAGCAGCACCGGGACAGGGGGAGGTACACCCCTCCACTTT; CDR3aa: CASSTGTGGGTPLHF
d_gene: TRBD1; v_gene: TRBV15; j_gene: TRBJ2-7; abundance: .; CDR3nt: TGTGCCACCAGCAGAGATCCGGGACAGGTCGACGAGCAGTACTTC; CDR3aa: CATSRDPGQVDEQYF
d_gene: .; v_gene: TRBV19; j_gene: TRBJ1-5; abundance: .; CDR3nt: TGTGCCAGTACCCAACCAGGGATGGGCAATCAGCCCCAGCATTTT; CDR3aa: CASTQPGMGNQPQHF
d_gene: .; v_gene: TRBV5-1; j_gene: TRBJ1-1; abundance: .; CDR3nt: TGCGCCAGCAGCTTGGCCGGAGGGGTGCCTTTCTTT; CDR3aa: CASSLAGGVPFF
d_gene: TRBD1; v_gene: TRBV5-1; j_gene: TRBJ2-7; abundance: .; CDR3nt: TGCGCCAGCAGATATGGACAGGGGGCGTATGAGCAGTACTTC; CDR3aa: CASRYGQGAYEQYF
d_gene: TRBD1; v_gene: TRBV10-3; j_gene: TRBJ2-7; abundance: .; CDR3nt: TGTGCCATCGGGGACAGGGGTCGGCGCTCCTACGAGCAGTACTTC; CDR3aa: CAIGDRGRRSYEQYF
d_gene: .; v_gene: TRBV10-3; j_gene: TRBJ2-1; abundance: .; CDR3nt: TGTGCCATCAGTGAGTCCGTAGGGGGACCCTACAATGAGCAGTTCTTC; CDR3aa: CAISESVGGPYNEQFF
d_gene: .; v_gene: TRBV2; j_gene: TRBJ1-5; abundance: .; CDR3nt: TGTGCCAGCAGTGATCTGGGGGCTCTGAGCAATCAGCCCCAGCATTTT; CDR3aa: CASSDLGALSNQPQHF
d_gene: .; v_gene: TRBV18; j_gene: TRBJ1-5; abundance: .; CDR3nt: TGTGCCAGCTCACCATTGAGTAGTCAGCCCCAGCATTTT; CDR3aa: CASSPLSSQPQHF
d_gene: TRBD2; v_gene: TRBV13; j_gene: TRBJ2-2; abundance: .; CDR3nt: TGTGCCAGCAGCTCCAACACCCTAGCGGGGGGAAACACCGGGGAGCTGTTTTTT; CDR3aa: CASSSNTLAGGNTGELFF
d_gene: .; v_gene: TRBV4-2; j_gene: TRBJ1-3; abundance: .; CDR3nt: TGTGCCAGCAGCCAAGATTTCAGGGTCGGGGGGCTGGGTGGAAACACCATATATTTT; CDR3aa: CASSQDFRVGGLGGNTIYF
d_gene: TRBD1; v_gene: TRBV6-2/TRBV6-3; j_gene: TRBJ2-5; abundance: .; CDR3nt: TGTGCCAGCACCCCGGGGGACAGGGGGGAAGAGACCCAGTACTTC; CDR3aa: CASTPGDRGEETQYF
d_gene: .; v_gene: TRBV28; j_gene: TRBJ1-1; abundance: .; CDR3nt: TGTGCCAGCAGGAGGGGGGGCACTGAAGCTTTCTTT; CDR3aa: CASRRGGTEAFF
d_gene: TRBD1; v_gene: TRBV6-2/TRBV6-3; j_gene: TRBJ1-5; abundance: few; CDR3nt: TGTGCCAGCAGCGGACAGGGAGGACCTTATAGCAATCAGCCCCAGCATTTT; CDR3aa: CASSGQGGPYSNQPQHF
d_gene: .; v_gene: TRBV9; j_gene: TRBJ2-1; abundance: .; CDR3nt: TGTGCCAGCAGCACACTAGGGGGCTCCTACAATGAGCAGTTCTTC; CDR3aa: CASSTLGGSYNEQFF
d_gene: TRBD1; v_gene: TRBV7-2; j_gene: TRBJ1-5; abundance: .; CDR3nt: TGTGCCAGCAGCTTAGCGACAGGGGGTGGCAATCAGCCCCAGCATTTT; CDR3aa: CASSLATGGGNQPQHF
d_gene: TRBD1; v_gene: TRBV5-6; j_gene: TRBJ2-2; abundance: .; CDR3nt: TGTGCCAGCAGCCCTGGGACAGCTGTTACCGGGGAGCTGTTTTTT; CDR3aa: CASSPGTAVTGELFF
d_gene: TRBD1; v_gene: TRBV28; j_gene: TRBJ1-5; abundance: .; CDR3nt: TGTGCCAGCAGTTTATCCGGGACAGGGGACAATCAGCCCCAGCATTTT; CDR3aa: CASSLSGTGDNQPQHF